The text below deals with one T cell receptor (beta chain). Its cognate antigen has yet to be identified. Per-base qualities were not stored, and no clone one base away is much larger. Reading the label with the study, this specimen's time point is: newly diagnosed, previously untreated cHL patient sample. Magnetic negative selection with a Miltenyi CD4+ T cell isolation kit was used to purify CD4+ T cells from thawed PBMCs. To serve as a comparison group for the relapsed/refractory trial patients, PBMCs were sequenced from patients with newly diagnosed, previously untreated classical Hodgkin lymphoma. Peripheral blood was collected in 8 mL Vacutainer Cell Preparation Tubes, from which PBMCs were isolated by centrifugation and then cryopreserved. Purified CD4+ and CD8+ fractions were prepared only for cases with an additional available PBMC sample. On LS columns in a quadroMACS separator, the magnetically labelled cells were depleted, and the flow-through was collected as the purified fraction.

This sample stems from a study of PD-1 blockade in classical Hodgkin lymphoma (dated by TCRdb to about 2020). Concerning the study at large: To define a peripheral blood immune signature of response to PD-1 blockade in classical Hodgkin lymphoma, the study combined TCR beta sequencing with CyTOF.

The Qiagen DNeasy kit was used to extract genomic DNA from unsorted PBMCs and from the negatively selected CD4+ and CD8+ fractions. Amplification of TCR beta CDR3 regions was done by immunoSEQ multiplex PCR with primers that anneal to V and J segments. A synthetic immune receptor repertoire was used to minimize amplification bias, and remaining bias was computationally removed after sequencing. The authors processed their data as follows. Custom Python scripts were used to quantify repertoire diversity as the Shannon entropy index. The unsorted, CD4+ and CD8+ repertoires were each analyzed separately, with the exception of combined analyses, where CD4+ and CD8+ sequences were merged in silico. This is the immuneACCESS table as TCRdb keeps it, with only in-frame sequences that have V and J called. A part of the clones is gone; compared with another copy, unresolved V genes explain less than half, and the rest is unexplained. That table supplies the V and J calls and clone size; D and trimming were determined from the DNA. The sample includes 20,000 to 30,000 clones, with less than 95% observed a single time. The top ten clones comprise almost 0.55% of the sample.

The investigation overall reported the following: The study was restricted to a single clinical trial cohort, and the causes of repertoire differences, possibly disease activity or prior therapy, were left undefined. Baseline TCR diversity was reported to be lower in newly diagnosed patients than in healthy donors, and even lower in relapsed/refractory patients.

CDR1 and CDR2 were assigned from the germline V gene as SGHRS and YFSETQ. Reading from cysteine to phenylalanine, the CDR3 counts 15 amino acids. The entry retains the CDR3 DNA only, 45 bases that are in frame from base 1. Clipping removes 3 bases from V and 5 bases from J, with 7 as the unmatched junction base count. The chain was built from TRBV5-1 and TRBJ2-5; 10 middle bases align to TRBD1. This TCR derives from a human donor with classical Hodgkin lymphoma. The sample consisted of CD4+ T cells from blood. The CDR3 here reads CASSYGTGVRETQYF. The DNA reads TGCGCCAGCAGCTACGGGACAGGGGTTCGGGAGACCCAGTACTTC. With the rest looked up from the reference TRBV5-1 and TRBJ2-5 genes rather than sequenced, the full variable domain is KAGVTQTPRYLIKTRGQQVTLSCSPISGHRSVSWYQQTPGQGLQFLFEYFSETQRNKGNFPGRFSGRQFSNSRSEMNVSTLELGDSALYLCASSYGTGVRETQYFGPGTRLLVL.